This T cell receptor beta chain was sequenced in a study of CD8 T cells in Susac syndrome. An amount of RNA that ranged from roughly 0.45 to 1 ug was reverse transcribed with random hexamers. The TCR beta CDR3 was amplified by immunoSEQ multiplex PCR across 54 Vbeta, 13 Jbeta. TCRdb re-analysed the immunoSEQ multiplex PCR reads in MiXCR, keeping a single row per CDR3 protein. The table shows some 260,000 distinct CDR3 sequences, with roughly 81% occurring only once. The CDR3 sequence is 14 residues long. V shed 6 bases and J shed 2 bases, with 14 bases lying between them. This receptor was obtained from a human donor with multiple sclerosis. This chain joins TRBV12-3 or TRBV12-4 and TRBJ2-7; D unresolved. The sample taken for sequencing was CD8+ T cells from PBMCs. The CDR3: CASRSPGAAYEQYF. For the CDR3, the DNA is TGTGCCAGCAGATCCCCGGGCGCTGCCTACGAGCAGTACTTC.